A selection of T cell receptor beta chains follows, all from one sample in a study of blood T cell repertoires in COVID-19. Data came from immunoSEQ multiplex PCR; TCRdb stores just in-frame clones and leaves some out. This table holds more than 10,000 clones, 90% found once. The sequencing input was peripheral blood. These receptors originate from a human donor in a cohort sampled during active COVID-19. Both conserved end residues are part of each CDR3. Fields, in order: J gene, V gene, CDR3 protein.

TRBJ2-3 | TRBV28 | CASSFLLGTDTQYF
TRBJ1-1 | TRBV25-1 | CVSSDPTSGNTEAFF
TRBJ1-1 | TRBV30 | CAWSVRSDTEAFF
TRBJ1-4 | TRBV5-1 | CASSPTGSNEKLFF
TRBJ2-2 | TRBV2 | CASSERGGLAGELFF
TRBJ2-2 | TRBV4-2 | CASSQPGTGGLTGELFF
TRBJ2-5 | TRBV19 | CASSIDRERQETQYF
TRBJ1-1 | TRBV14 | CASSQDLVNTEAFF
TRBJ2-7 | TRBV5-4 | CASSSGTGGVYEQYF
TRBJ1-2 | TRBV30 | CAWSRTRTNYGYTF
TRBJ2-7 | TRBV18 | CASSPRRVLYEQYF
TRBJ2-1 | TRBV10-3 | CAISESVRVNEQFF
TRBJ1-1 | TRBV6-5 | CASRGAMNTEAFF
TRBJ1-4 | TRBV3-1/TRBV3-2 | CASSLGTGLDEKLFF
TRBJ2-3 | TRBV7-2 | CASSRLLADTQYF
TRBJ1-1 | TRBV2 | CASRLQGAQTEAFF
TRBJ2-7 | TRBV12-3/TRBV12-4 | CASSILGLEQYF
TRBJ1-3 | TRBV4-1 | CASSQESAQGYTIYF
TRBJ1-5 | TRBV2 | CASSGTGFSNQPQHF
TRBJ2-3 | TRBV29-1 | CSVEGGTDTQYF
TRBJ1-1 | TRBV6-5 | CASSGTGTGPEAFF
TRBJ1-5 | TRBV18 | CASSPDRYQPQHF
TRBJ1-1 | TRBV7-6 | CASSPDTVYTEAFF
TRBJ1-2 | TRBV9 | CASSESDEGPNYGYTF
TRBJ2-5 | TRBV7-3 | CASSRGFSETQYF
TRBJ1-1 | TRBV5-8 | CASSLTTGQNTEAFF
TRBJ2-1 | TRBV29-1 | CSVAHGTSPTEQFF
TRBJ2-2 | TRBV5-1 | CASSLPSGNTGELFF
TRBJ2-7 | TRBV11-2 | CASSTTTGNLYEQYF
TRBJ2-1 | TRBV10-3 | CAISPPTYNEQFF
TRBJ1-2 | TRBV5-1 | CASSLGDYGYTF
TRBJ1-6 | TRBV10-3 | CATKGTENSPLHF